The next 17 T cell receptor beta chains were all read from a single sample in a study of T cells in Graves' hyperthyroidism and ophthalmopathy. There were TCR beta CDR3 regions amplified from RNA transcripts. The HTBI primer set was used in a first-round RT-PCR of the TCR CDR3. TCRdb reprocessed the multiplex PCR reads with MiXCR, giving one entry per CDR3 protein. This repertoire shows around 400,000 distinct CDR3 sequences, 15% found once; its top ten account for approximately 19%. The specimen sequenced was blood. The source is a woman aged 55 to 70 with Graves' ophthalmopathy.

A few counts support this clonotype. The V call is TRBV4-1, the J call TRBJ1-2, with D unclear. The germline gives CDR1 MGHRA, CDR2 YSYEKL. The V gene lost 3 bases and the J gene lost 8 bases, with 19 bases spanning the gap. The CDR3 extends over 15 amino acids. CDR3 amino acids: CASSQPDGTLLGYTF. The CDR3 DNA sequence: TGCGCCAGCAGCCAGCCGGACGGCACCTTACTCGGCTACACCTTC.

At least ten counts were recorded for this clonotype. The chain is built from TRBV20-1 and TRBJ2-1, with unresolved D. The CDR3 contains 13 residues. Germline CDR1 reads DFQATT; CDR2 reads SNEGSKA (reference sequence). Trimming took 0 bases from V and 9 from J, leaving 12 bases between them. The CDR3 DNA follows: TGCAGTGCTAGAGATTTGCATACTACTGAGCAGTTCTTC. Translated: CSARDLHTTEQFF.

This clonotype occurred many times. The chain employs TRBV12-3 or TRBV12-4 and TRBJ2-2; no reliable D call. The CDR3 is 18 residues long. Trimming left V 2 bases short and J 0 bases short, with 16 bases between. The CDR3 spells CASSLRTTLLPNTGELFF. The CDR3, as DNA: TGTGCCAGCAGTTTAAGGACGACACTCTTACCGAACACCGGGGAGCTGTTTTTT.

There are many counts of this clonotype. This chain uses TRBV14 with TRBJ1-2, with TRBD1 matching 7 bases. J gave up 2 bases and V 3 bases, and 6 bases lay outside the gene matches. Per the germline V gene, CDR1 is SGHDN and CDR2 is FVKESK. This CDR3 comprises 15 residues. This chain's CDR3 is CASSQETGLNYGYTF. The CDR3 bases are TGTGCCAGCAGCCAGGAGACAGGGTTGAACTATGGCTACACCTTC.

This clonotype showed up many times. The CDR3 region is CASRHTQETQYF. For the CDR3, the DNA is TGTGCCAGCAGACACACTCAAGAGACCCAGTACTTC. The chain recombines TRBV2 with TRBJ2-5; D is uncertain. V lost 6 bases to trimming and J lost 2 bases, with 7 bases between them. The length of the CDR3 is 12 residues. CDR1 SNHLY and CDR2 FYNNEI come from the germline V gene.

There are a few counts of this clonotype. This CDR3 reads CASSDSPSGNTIYF. The CDR3 DNA follows: TGTGCCAGCAGCGACAGCCCCTCTGGAAACACCATATATTTT. This chain connects TRBV3-1 to TRBJ1-3, with a tentative D call TRBD1 (5 bases). V lost 5 bases, J lost 0 bases, and 8 bases lay in between. The CDR3 runs to 14 residues. CDR1 is LGHDT and CDR2 is YNNKEL in the germline V gene (reference sequence).

The V call is TRBV9, the J call TRBJ2-1; TRBD2 aligns across 13 bases. V was pared by 4 bases and J by 8 bases, with 9 bases of the junction left unmatched. Germline V gives CDR1 SGDLS, CDR2 YYNGEE. CDR3 size: 16 residues. CDR3 in DNA: TGTGCCAGCAGCTTTGGACTAGCGGGAGCTATTGATGAGCAGTTCTTC. This translates into CASSFGLAGAIDEQFF. The full variable domain, completed using reference TRBV9 and TRBJ2-1, is DSGVTQTPKHLITATGQRVTLRCSPRSGDLSVYWYQQSLDQGLQFLIQYYNGEERAKGNILERFSAQQFPDLHSELNLSSLELGDSALYFCASSFGLAGAIDEQFFGPGTRLTVL.

The table lists this clonotype with many counts. The CDR3 region is CASSPLGLAGTQFF. The DNA for the CDR3 is TGTGCCAGCAGCCCCCTCGGGCTAGCGGGTACCCAGTTCTTC. V usage is TRBV28 and J usage is TRBJ2-1; 8 nucleotides line up with TRBD2. CDR1 and CDR2 (germline): MDHEN, SYDVKM. The ends lost 6 bases at V and 13 bases at J; junction bases unmatched: 14. The CDR3 spans 14 residues.

The chain uses TRBV20-1 and TRBJ2-5; TRBD1 is a possible D gene (5 bases). The V gene lost 0 bases and the J gene lost 5 bases, with 13 bases spanning the gap. CDR3 length equals 14 residues. Germline V CDR1 and CDR2: DFQATT, SNEGSKA (reference sequence). CDR3 sequence (DNA): TGCAGTGCTAGAGAGTGGGGCGCTCGGGAGACCCAGTACTTC. Its translation: CSAREWGARETQYF.

This chain connects TRBV30 to TRBJ2-6; 7 nucleotides match TRBD2. Germline CDR1 GTSNPN, CDR2 SVGIG (reference sequence). This CDR3 spans 15 amino acids. V dropped 2 bases and J dropped 0; count of bases not matched to a gene: 1. In DNA, the CDR3 is TGTGCCTGGAGTAAGCGGGGCTCTGGGGCCAACGTCCTGACTTTC. Translating it yields CAWSKRGSGANVLTF. Variable domain in full (rest from reference TRBV30 and TRBJ2-6): SQTIHQWPATLVQPVGSPLSLECTVEGTSNPNLYWYRQAAGRGLQLLFYSVGIGQISSEVPQNLSASRPQDRQFILSSKKLLLSDSGFYLCAWSKRGSGANVLTFGAGSRLTVL.

To note about this clonotype: Possible read error: a much larger clone is one base away. The rearrangement joins TRBV20-1 to TRBJ2-5; D is unclear. The CDR3 is 14 amino acids. Germline CDR1 and CDR2: DFQATT and SNEGSKA (reference sequence). The CDR3 loop is CSARALGFQESQYF. The DNA of the CDR3 is TGCAGTGCTAGGGCCCTTGGTTTCCAAGAGAGCCAGTACTTC.

Of note for this clonotype: A read error likely explains this, since a far larger clone differs by one base. The chain has TRBV12-3 or TRBV12-4 and TRBJ2-7; TRBD1 or TRBD2 may be the D gene (5 bases each). This CDR3 has 12 residues. This CDR3 reads CSSSVGPYEQYF. The CDR3 nucleotides read TGTTCCAGCAGCGTGGGACCTTACGAGCAGTACTTC.

This clonotype has a handful of counts. This sequence joins TRBV20-1 and TRBJ2-3; 7 bases are shared with TRBD1. The junction had 11 bases not matched to a gene; V was cut back by 6 bases and J by 2 bases. CDR3 length: 15 residues. Germline values: CDR1 DFQATT, CDR2 SNEGSKA (reference sequence). The DNA for the CDR3 is TGCAGTGCCCCGTCGACAGGGAGTCTCACAGATACGCAGTATTTT. It is translated as CSAPSTGSLTDTQYF.

This clonotype was counted between two and nine times. The rearrangement links TRBV19 to TRBJ2-3; TRBD1 matches 10 bases. CDR1 and CDR2 (germline): LNHDA, SQIVND (reference sequence). The CDR3 consists of 15 residues. V dropped 3 bases and J dropped 4; count of bases not matched to a gene: 4. The CDR3 protein is CASSINGQGADTQYF. The CDR3 DNA reads as TGTGCCAGTAGTATTAATGGACAGGGGGCAGATACGCAGTATTTT.

This clonotype came up many times. J is TRBJ2-5 and V is TRBV7-8; 11 bases align to TRBD1. CDR3 size: 15 residues. J lost 5 bases, V lost 4 bases, and 6 bases had no gene match. Looked up from germline, CDR1 is SGHVS and CDR2 is FQNEAQ. CDR3 protein: CASSYPGQGVETQYF. Here the CDR3 DNA reads TGTGCCAGCAGCTATCCGGGACAGGGGGTTGAGACCCAGTACTTC.

This clonotype was seen at least ten times. The V gene is TRBV11-2, the J gene TRBJ2-3, with TRBD2 matching over 9 bases. CDR3 size: 14 residues. J was trimmed by 5 bases and V by 8 bases; bases with no gene match: 8. From germline, CDR1 is SGHAT and CDR2 FQNNGV. The CDR3 region is CASASTSGVDTQYF. The CDR3 nucleotides read TGTGCCAGCGCGTCGACTAGCGGTGTAGATACGCAGTATTTT.

J is TRBJ2-2 and V is TRBV19; tentatively, D is TRBD1 (6 bases). Germline V CDR1 and CDR2: LNHDA, SQIVND (reference sequence). CDR3 length equals 14 residues. V lost 7 bases, J lost 7 bases, and 16 bases lay in between. CDR3 sequence: CASNRQEVGGELFF. The CDR3 DNA reads TGTGCCAGTAATCGACAGGAGGTTGGCGGGGAGCTGTTTTTT.